The 30 T cell receptor beta chains presented below share a single source sample, sequenced in a study of cytomegalovirus exposure and HLA in healthy donors. The PCR made use of 60 Vbeta and 13 Jbeta primers. TCRdb's table, derived via immunoSEQ multiplex PCR, lists solely in-frame clones and lacks some. The table lists 150,000 to 200,000 clones, 80% to 90% of them singletons. The sample consisted of PBMCs. The receptor set was obtained from a male donor in good health and CMV-seronegative.

The chain uses TRBV7-2 and TRBJ2-6; D unresolved. The CDR3 is 16 residues long. Per the germline V gene, CDR1 is SGHTA and CDR2 is FQGNSA. V was pared by 3 bases and J by 3 bases, with 12 bases between. The CDR3 DNA is TGTGCCAGCAGCTTTTCTAGTGGCGGTGGGGCCAACGTCCTGACTTTC. Protein: CASSFSSGGGANVLTF.

The count of this clone is one. The chain employs TRBV27 and TRBJ2-1; 10 bases align to TRBD2. Germline V gene sequence: CDR1 MNHEY, CDR2 SMNVEV (reference sequence). V was clipped by 2 bases and J by 7 bases; unmatched bases: 14. CDR3 length: 18 amino acids. CDR3: CASSLKAFPSGGANEQFF. As DNA, the CDR3 is TGTGCCAGCAGTTTAAAGGCCTTCCCCAGCGGGGGGGCGAATGAGCAGTTCTTC.

A word on this clone: In the same sample, other DNA sequences code for this CDR3. The chain links TRBV5-1 to TRBJ2-2; D is unclear. Germline lookup yields CDR1 SGHRS and CDR2 YFSETQ. The V and J ends lost 7 bases and 1 base respectively, with 20 bases between them. There are 17 residues in the CDR3. CDR3 sequence (DNA): TGCGCCAGCGGCCCCTCGGCTGGCGGCCAGAACACCGGGGAGCTGTTTTTT. Amino acids: CASGPSAGGQNTGELFF.

This clone has only one observation. The chain couples TRBV18 to TRBJ2-7; 10 bases line up with TRBD1. Germline V CDR1 and CDR2: KGHSH, LQKENI. The CDR3 consists of 16 residues. V lost 2 bases to trimming and J lost 1 base; unmatched junction nucleotides: 5. The CDR3 region is CASSPRQGAISYEQYF. The CDR3 DNA reads TGTGCCAGCTCACCAAGACAGGGGGCAATATCCTACGAGCAGTACTTC.

The chain recombines TRBV5-1 with TRBJ2-3; D possibly corresponds to TRBD2 (6 bases). Trimming removed 3 bases at V and 9 bases at J, with 11 bases between. Per germline, CDR1 SGHRS and CDR2 YFSETQ. The CDR3 runs to 12 residues. The CDR3 is CASSWDGGTQYF. The CDR3 nucleotides read TGCGCCAGCAGCTGGGATGGGGGGACGCAGTATTTT.

V usage is TRBV6-5 and J usage is TRBJ1-1; D remains ambiguous. This CDR3 is built from 12 residues. The V end was cut by 5 bases, the J end by 6 bases, with 10 bases between. Germline V gives CDR1 MNHEY, CDR2 SVGAGI. The CDR3 is CASSSGSSEAFF. CDR3 in DNA: TGTGCCAGCAGTAGCGGGTCGTCTGAAGCTTTCTTT.

The J gene is TRBJ2-1, the V gene TRBV25-1, with 8 bases matching TRBD1. Germline values: CDR1 MGHDK, CDR2 SYGVNS. This CDR3 contains 15 residues. The V segment lost 4 bases and the J segment 4 bases; nucleotides outside the gene matches: 6. The DNA of the CDR3 is TGTGCCAGCAGTGCCTGGACAGGGCGATACAATGAGCAGTTCTTC. Protein: CASSAWTGRYNEQFF.

The chain has TRBV7-8 and TRBJ2-1; no clear D. The CDR3 is 12 amino acids. V was shortened by 3 bases and J by 6 bases, with 6 bases between the two germline ends. Germline V gives CDR1 SGHVS, CDR2 FQNEAQ. CDR3 sequence reads: CASSFLGNEQFF. The CDR3 DNA reads TGTGCCAGCAGCTTTCTAGGCAATGAGCAGTTCTTC.

The J gene is TRBJ2-5, the V gene TRBV5-6; maybe TRBD2 (7 bases). Germline CDR1 reads SGHDT; CDR2 reads YYEEEE. The V gene lost 7 bases and the J gene lost 5 bases, with 24 bases spanning the gap. The CDR3 is 16 amino acids. The CDR3 region has the DNA TGTGCCAGCCTCCGGGGGGCGTGGGGGGTAAGGGAGACCCAGTACTTC. Translation: CASLRGAWGVRETQYF.

This clone was found a few times. The gene calls are TRBV5-6 and TRBJ2-3, with 10 bases that match TRBD2. This CDR3 is 15 amino acids long. J lost 4 bases, V lost 2 bases, and 4 bases had no gene match. CDR1 is SGHDT, CDR2 YYEEEE, per germline. The CDR3 sequence: CASSFRSGRADTQYF. The CDR3 nucleotides are TGTGCCAGCAGCTTCCGGAGCGGGAGGGCAGATACGCAGTATTTT.

The table lists this clone with a few counts. This chain connects TRBV28 to TRBJ1-3; the D is unclear. The V end lost 3 bases, the J end lost 5 bases, and 5 bases lay between the germline ends. CDR3 size: 12 residues. Germline V gene lookup returns CDR1 MDHEN and CDR2 SYDVKM. The CDR3 nucleotides read TGTGCCAGCAGTTTTGAGAGAAACACCATATATTTT. Translating gives CASSFERNTIYF.

V and J are TRBV28 and TRBJ2-7; 12 bases agree with TRBD2. The CDR3 loop spans 16 amino acids. CDR1 is MDHEN and CDR2 is SYDVKM in the germline V gene. V shed 5 bases and J 3 bases; nucleotides not matched to a gene: 8. CDR3 sequence (DNA): TGTGCCAGCAGTCCGCGGACTAGCGGGGCTGTCTACGAGCAGTACTTC. Its protein product is CASSPRTSGAVYEQYF.

The chain uses TRBV4-2 and TRBJ2-3, with 12 bases identical to TRBD2. The CDR3 consists of 16 residues. V lost 5 bases and J lost 5; bases outside the gene matches: 8. Looked up from germline, CDR1 is LGHNA and CDR2 is YNFKEQ. In DNA form, the CDR3 reads TGTGCCAGCAGCAAAAGACTAGCGGGAGATGGAGATACGCAGTATTTT. Translation: CASSKRLAGDGDTQYF.

V gene TRBV7-8 combines with J gene TRBJ2-7, with D maybe TRBD1 (6 bases). The CDR3 has 13 amino acids. The V end was cut by 4 bases, the J end by 2 bases, with 9 bases between. Germline values: CDR1 SGHVS, CDR2 FQNEAQ. The CDR3 loop is CASSSRTAYEQYF. The CDR3 nucleotides are TGTGCCAGCAGCTCTCGGACAGCCTACGAGCAGTACTTC.

This clone has just one count. This chain joins TRBV18 and TRBJ1-4; D is uncertain. The V gene lost 2 bases and the J gene lost 4 bases, with 8 bases spanning the gap. The CDR3 is 14 amino acids. The germline CDR1 and CDR2 sequences are KGHSH and LQKENI. The DNA for the CDR3 is TGTGCCAGCTCACCAGATACGGGTAATGAAAAACTGTTTTTT. It is translated as CASSPDTGNEKLFF.

V usage is TRBV5-8 and J usage is TRBJ1-1, with D possibly matching TRBD1 (5 bases). Between the trimmed V and J ends, which lost 0 bases and 4 bases, there was a span of 13 bases. The V gene's germline CDR1 is SGHTS and CDR2 YDEGEE. This CDR3 contains 15 residues. CDR3 bases: TGTGCCAGCAGCTTGGCAGGGTTTGAGGTCACTGAAGCTTTCTTT. It specifies CASSLAGFEVTEAFF.

The rearrangement joins TRBV5-1 to TRBJ1-3; 10 bases fit TRBD1. The CDR3 is 16 residues long. CDR1 is SGHRS and CDR2 is YFSETQ in the germline V gene. V shed 1 base and J 4 bases; nucleotides not matched to a gene: 5. CDR3 coding DNA: TGCGCCAGCAGCTTGTTCGGGACAGGGGTAGGAAACACCATATATTTT. As protein: CASSLFGTGVGNTIYF. Combining the CDR3 with reference TRBV5-1 and TRBJ1-3 gives the whole variable domain KAGVTQTPRYLIKTRGQQVTLSCSPISGHRSVSWYQQTPGQGLQFLFEYFSETQRNKGNFPGRFSGRQFSNSRSEMNVSTLELGDSALYLCASSLFGTGVGNTIYFGEGSWLTVV.

As DNA, the CDR3 is TGTGCCAGTAGTGTGTCCGATGGCTACACCTTC. Translation gives CASSVSDGYTF. The J gene is TRBJ1-2, the V gene TRBV19; D is uncertain. The germline V gene encodes CDR1 LNHDA and CDR2 SQIVND (reference sequence). The CDR3 extends over 11 amino acids. V lost 5 bases and J lost 6, with 7 bases in between.

The chain employs TRBV28 and TRBJ1-5, with no clear D. Germline CDR1 reads MDHEN; CDR2 reads SYDVKM. V lost 7 bases and J 3 bases, leaving 13 bases between the germline ends. The CDR3 has 14 residues. The CDR3, as DNA: TGTGCCAGCACCTATCCGGAGAACAATCAGCCCCAGCATTTT. Protein: CASTYPENNQPQHF.

This chain connects TRBV18 to TRBJ1-4; no clear D. V lost 3 bases and J 4 bases, leaving 15 bases between the germline ends. CDR1 and CDR2 from the germline V gene are KGHSH and LQKENI. The CDR3 covers 16 residues. DNA for the CDR3: TGTGCCAGCTCACCTGCAGAGGGAGACATTAATGAAAAACTGTTTTTT. Its translation is CASSPAEGDINEKLFF. Full variable domain (missing parts from reference TRBV18 and TRBJ1-4): NAGVMQNPRHLVRRRGQEARLRCSPMKGHSHVYWYRQLPEEGLKFMVYLQKENIIDESGMPKERFSAEFPKEGPSILRIQQVVRGDSAAYFCASSPAEGDINEKLFFGSGTQLSVL.

The gene calls are TRBV5-1 and TRBJ2-7, with D possibly matching TRBD2 (6 bases). Per the germline V gene, CDR1 is SGHRS and CDR2 is YFSETQ. The length of the CDR3 is 14 residues. Trimming cost V 4 bases and J 3 bases, with 14 bases left between them. Here the CDR3 reads CASSAPGGFYEQYF. The CDR3 DNA sequence: TGCGCCAGCAGCGCCCCCGGGGGTTTCTACGAGCAGTACTTC.

The rearrangement joins TRBV15 to TRBJ2-2; 8 bases align to TRBD2. The length of the CDR3 is 17 residues. The ends lost 0 bases at V and 0 bases at J; junction bases unmatched: 3. In germline, CDR1 is LNHNV, CDR2 YYDKDF (reference sequence). The CDR3 is CATSREAGGANTGELFF. The CDR3 DNA reads TGTGCCACCAGCAGAGAGGCGGGAGGAGCGAACACCGGGGAGCTGTTTTTT. The whole variable domain, remainder taken from reference TRBV15 and TRBJ2-2, is DAMVIQNPRYQVTQFGKPVTLSCSQTLNHNVMYWYQQKSSQAPKLLFHYYDKDFNNEADTPDNFQSRRPNTSFCFLDIRSPGLGDTAMYLCATSREAGGANTGELFFGEGSRLTVL.

The rearrangement uses TRBV15 and TRBJ2-4, with D possibly being TRBD2 (6 bases). The ends were cut back, 0 bases at V and 7 bases at J, with 16 bases in the middle. Germline CDR1 reads LNHNV; CDR2 reads YYDKDF (reference sequence). The CDR3 runs to 16 residues. The DNA of the CDR3 is TGTGCCACCAGCAGAGATTCGGGAGAATCGGGGAACATTCAGTACTTC. Amino acids: CATSRDSGESGNIQYF.

The V gene is TRBV4-3, the J gene TRBJ2-7, with 8 bases matching TRBD2. V trimming: 0 bases; J trimming: 0 bases; junction bases outside the gene matches: 7. Germline V CDR1 and CDR2: LGHNA, YSLEER. The CDR3 is 17 amino acids. The DNA of the CDR3 is TGCGCCAGCAGCCAAGATCGGGAGGGCGCAGGCTCCTACGAGCAGTACTTC. Translation gives CASSQDREGAGSYEQYF.

The gene calls are TRBV5-1 and TRBJ1-6, with 7 bases aligning to TRBD1. The germline V gene has CDR1 SGHRS and CDR2 YFSETQ. The length of the CDR3 is 13 residues. With 4 bases clipped from V and 14 bases from J, the junction kept 9 bases outside the gene matches. CDR3 sequence: CASSDQGVGALHF. CDR3 bases: TGCGCCAGCAGCGACCAGGGGGTCGGGGCCCTCCACTTT.

To note about this clone: A read error may produce the germline difference seen at one junction end. The gene calls are TRBV7-9 and TRBJ2-7, with 7 bases aligning to TRBD2. CDR3 length equals 17 residues. CDR1 is SEHNR, CDR2 FQNEAQ, per germline (reference sequence). CDR3 protein: CSSSLEGFGAGLYEQYF. DNA for the CDR3: TGTTCCAGCAGCTTAGAGGGGTTTGGAGCGGGGCTTTACGAGCAGTACTTC.

The gene calls are TRBV30 and TRBJ1-1; a possible D gene is TRBD1 (6 bases). With 5 bases removed from V and 2 bases from J, the gap between germline ends came to 15 bases. Germline CDR1 and CDR2: GTSNPN and SVGIG (reference sequence). CDR3 size: 14 residues. As DNA, the CDR3 is TGTGCCTGGGGGAACAGGGCTCCTAACACTGAAGCTTTCTTT. This encodes CAWGNRAPNTEAFF.

CDR3 protein: CASSLVQAGGRTAYEQYF. For the CDR3, the DNA is TGTGCCAGCAGCTTAGTCCAAGCGGGAGGGCGGACGGCCTACGAGCAGTACTTC. The chain uses TRBV7-2 and TRBJ2-7, with TRBD2 identical over 10 bases. This CDR3 is 18 amino acids long. Trimming cost V 1 base and J 2 bases; bases outside gene matches: 11. The germline gives CDR1 SGHTA, CDR2 FQGNSA.

The gene calls are TRBV9 and TRBJ2-5; D is perhaps TRBD1 (5 bases). V dropped 0 bases and J dropped 0 bases, with 12 bases sitting between them. The CDR3 is made up of 16 amino acids. Germline V CDR1 and CDR2: SGDLS, YYNGEE. The CDR3 nucleotides are TGTGCCAGCAGCGTAGCTAGGGGATCCAACCAAGAGACCCAGTACTTC. Translating gives CASSVARGSNQETQYF.

The CDR3 loop reads CASSWQFEQYF. CDR3 DNA sequence: TGTGCCAGCAGTTGGCAATTCGAGCAGTACTTC. The rearrangement uses TRBV7-2 and TRBJ2-7, with D unclear. Deletions cut 6 bases from V and 6 bases from J, with 9 bases between. There are 11 residues in the CDR3. Germline-derived CDR1 and CDR2 are SGHTA and FQGNSA. Combining the CDR3 with reference TRBV7-2 and TRBJ2-7 gives the whole variable domain GAGVSQSPSNKVTEKGKDVELRCDPISGHTALYWYRQSLGQGLEFLIYFQGNSAPDKSGLPSDRFSAERTGGSVSTLTIQRTQQEDSAVYLCASSWQFEQYFGPGTRLTVT.